Each of the 3 T cell receptor beta chains below was sequenced from the same sample in a study of T-cell memory formation after mild COVID-19. TCRdb analysed the 5' RACE reads with MiXCR anew, one entry per CDR3 protein. The sample has 150,000 to 200,000 distinct CDR3 sequences, about a third seen once. The source material was PBMCs or a T cell subset sorted from them (not recorded which). These receptors were obtained from an adult woman who had mild COVID-19 (a few samples of this study predate the infection). Cell type and time point are not known.

The table lists this clonotype with a few counts. The gene calls are TRBV4-3 and TRBJ2-7; D is ambiguous. CDR1 and CDR2 from the germline V gene are LGHNA and YSLEER. There are 14 residues in the CDR3. V was shortened by 4 bases and J by 1 base, with 11 bases between the two germline ends. CDR3 in amino acids: CASSPTTGSYEQYF. Here the CDR3 DNA reads TGCGCCAGCAGCCCCACGACGGGTTCCTACGAGCAGTACTTC.

The chain couples TRBV12-3 or TRBV12-4 to TRBJ2-1; perhaps TRBD2 as D (6 bases). The V and J ends lost 2 bases and 4 bases respectively, with 12 bases between them. The CDR3 has 15 residues. CDR3 DNA: TGTGCCAGCAGTTTAAGCAGGGCGGGATACAATGAGCAGTTCTTC. Translation gives CASSLSRAGYNEQFF.

This clonotype was counted between two and nine times. The gene calls are TRBV7-6 and TRBJ2-1; TRBD2 matches at 7 bases. V trimming: 3 bases; J trimming: 3 bases; junction bases outside the gene matches: 11. The CDR3 totals 17 residues. From germline, CDR1 is SGHVS and CDR2 FNYEAQ. CDR3 sequence reads: CASSFRGGGDLYNEQFF. The CDR3 nucleotides read TGTGCCAGCAGCTTTAGAGGCGGGGGAGATCTCTACAATGAGCAGTTCTTC.